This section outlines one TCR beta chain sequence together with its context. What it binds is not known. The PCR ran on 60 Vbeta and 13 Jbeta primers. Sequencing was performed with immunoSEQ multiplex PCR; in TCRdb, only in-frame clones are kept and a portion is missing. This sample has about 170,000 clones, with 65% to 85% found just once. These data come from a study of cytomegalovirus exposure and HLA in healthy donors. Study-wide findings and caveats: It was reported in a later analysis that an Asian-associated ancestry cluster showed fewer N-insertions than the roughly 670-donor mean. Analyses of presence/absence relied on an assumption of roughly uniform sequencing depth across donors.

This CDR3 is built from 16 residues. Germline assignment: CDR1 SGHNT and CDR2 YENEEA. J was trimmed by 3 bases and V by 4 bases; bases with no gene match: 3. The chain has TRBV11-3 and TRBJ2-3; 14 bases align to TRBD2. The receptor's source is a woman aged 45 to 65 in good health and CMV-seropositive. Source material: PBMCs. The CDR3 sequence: CASSSGTSGRTDTQYF. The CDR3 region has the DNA TGTGCCAGCAGCTCAGGGACTAGCGGGAGAACAGATACGCAGTATTTT.